This T cell receptor beta chain was documented in a study of cytomegalovirus exposure and HLA in healthy donors. Use of 60 Vbeta and 13 Jbeta primers characterized the PCR. Assay: immunoSEQ multiplex PCR; the TCRdb copy retains only in-frame clones and omits some. Of more than 150,000 clones listed, about four fifths are singletons. The germline V and J ends were trimmed by 3 bases and 3 bases, with 14 bases remaining between them. The CDR3 has 15 residues. The germline CDR1 and CDR2 sequences are MGHRA and YSYEKL. This TCR derives from a young woman in good health and CMV-seronegative. The source material was PBMCs. The chain carries TRBV4-1 and TRBJ1-1; D is unclear. The CDR3 sequence is CASSHPEGRYTEAFF. The CDR3 DNA is TGCGCCAGCAGCCACCCCGAGGGCCGTTACACTGAAGCTTTCTTT.